Listed here are 9 T cell receptor beta chains from one sample, sequenced in a study of CD8 T cells in Susac syndrome (dated by TCRdb to the late 2010s). Library construction relied on the immunoSEQ multiplex PCR assay. RNA was extracted with the RNeasy kit and roughly 0.5 to 1 ug was reverse transcribed using random hexamers. The public reads were reprocessed in TCRdb via fastp at Q25 and MiXCR, keeping in-frame beta chains. A single entry per CDR3 protein holds the most common genes and DNA from its merged rows. This sample gives 100,000 to 150,000 distinct CDR3 sequences in total; roughly 80% of them show up just once. In total, the top ten clones hold roughly 0.5% of the sample. The specimen was CD8+ T cells from PBMCs. These receptors were collected from a human donor with multiple sclerosis.

This clonotype was counted a single time. The chain carries TRBV7-9 and TRBJ1-1; D is perhaps TRBD1 (5 bases). The CDR3 is 16 amino acids. Trimming removed 8 bases from V and 5 bases from J, with 24 bases in between. Germline CDR1 and CDR2: SEHNR and FQNEAQ (reference sequence). The CDR3 DNA sequence: TGTGCCAGCGGCGATACAAACCAAGGGGTGGATACTGAAGCTTTCTTT. Its translation is CASGDTNQGVDTEAFF.

The chain has TRBV24-1 and TRBJ2-1, with D perhaps matching TRBD2 (5 bases). Germline CDR1 reads KGHDR; CDR2 reads SFDVKD. Trimming removed 4 bases from V and 9 bases from J, with 12 bases in between. The CDR3 runs to 13 residues. DNA of the CDR3: TGTGCCACCAGTGACCGGGGAGCGCTTGAGCAGTTCTTC. As protein: CATSDRGALEQFF.

V usage is TRBV6-5 and J usage is TRBJ2-1, with unresolved D. V shed 0 bases and J shed 3 bases, with 9 bases lying between them. The germline V gene encodes CDR1 MNHEY and CDR2 SVGAGI. This CDR3 contains 15 residues. The CDR3 sequence is CASSYSITNYNEQFF. The CDR3 bases are TGTGCCAGCAGTTACTCGATCACGAACTACAATGAGCAGTTCTTC.

The chain combines TRBV21-1 with TRBJ2-7. TRBV21-1 is an annotated pseudogene. The CDR3 loop spans 14 amino acids. CDR3 protein: CASSGRQKTYEQYV. In DNA, the CDR3 is TGTGCCAGCAGCGGACGGCAGAAAACCTACGAGCAGTACGTC.

This chain uses TRBV4-3 with TRBJ1-4; D ambiguous. Trimming took 0 bases from V and 0 from J, leaving 11 bases between them. Germline assignment: CDR1 LGHNA and CDR2 YSLEER. The CDR3 is 17 residues long. The CDR3 sequence is CASSQEAVSTTNEKLFF. The DNA of the CDR3 is TGCGCCAGCAGCCAAGAAGCCGTCAGTACAACTAATGAAAAACTGTTTTTT.

This clonotype was observed a single time. The chain recombines TRBV4-3 with TRBJ1-1; D is perhaps TRBD1 (5 bases). V dropped 0 bases and J dropped 1 base, with 12 bases sitting between them. The germline V gene has CDR1 LGHNA and CDR2 YSLEER. CDR3 length: 16 amino acids. The CDR3 here is CASSQEPGLTNTEAFF. As DNA, the CDR3 is TGCGCCAGCAGCCAAGAACCGGGACTCACGAACACTGAAGCTTTCTTT.

This sequence joins TRBV7-9 and TRBJ1-2, with D uncertain. Per germline, CDR1 SEHNR and CDR2 FQNEAQ (reference sequence). With 1 base removed from V and 8 bases from J, the gap between germline ends came to 17 bases. This CDR3 is built from 15 residues. The CDR3 loop is CASSLGGGSGKGYTF. Written as DNA, the CDR3 is TGTGCCAGCAGCTTAGGTGGAGGATCGGGGAAGGGCTACACCTTC. Based on the CDR3 plus reference TRBV7-9 and TRBJ1-2, the full variable domain is DTGVSQNPRHKITKRGQNVTFRCDPISEHNRLYWYRQTLGQGPEFLTYFQNEAQLEKSRLLSDRFSAERPKGSFSTLEIQRTEQGDSAMYLCASSLGGGSGKGYTFGSGTRLTVV.

This clonotype was detected once. This chain links TRBV11-2 with TRBJ2-3; D remains unclear. V was trimmed by 5 bases and J by 4 bases, leaving 16 bases between them. This CDR3 contains 15 residues. CDR1 and CDR2 (germline): SGHAT, FQNNGV. In DNA form, the CDR3 reads TGTGCCAGCAGCCCCCCAGCCCCGCTCCCAGATACGCAGTATTTT. This translates into CASSPPAPLPDTQYF.

The J gene is TRBJ2-1, the V gene TRBV7-3, with D unresolved. V was trimmed by 3 bases and J by 0 bases, leaving 18 bases between them. The CDR3 loop spans 18 amino acids. The germline V gene has CDR1 SGHTA and CDR2 FQGTGA. The CDR3 coding sequence is TGTGCCAGCAGCTTTTCACCCGCCTCGGTGAGCTCCTACAATGAGCAGTTCTTC. It codes for CASSFSPASVSSYNEQFF.